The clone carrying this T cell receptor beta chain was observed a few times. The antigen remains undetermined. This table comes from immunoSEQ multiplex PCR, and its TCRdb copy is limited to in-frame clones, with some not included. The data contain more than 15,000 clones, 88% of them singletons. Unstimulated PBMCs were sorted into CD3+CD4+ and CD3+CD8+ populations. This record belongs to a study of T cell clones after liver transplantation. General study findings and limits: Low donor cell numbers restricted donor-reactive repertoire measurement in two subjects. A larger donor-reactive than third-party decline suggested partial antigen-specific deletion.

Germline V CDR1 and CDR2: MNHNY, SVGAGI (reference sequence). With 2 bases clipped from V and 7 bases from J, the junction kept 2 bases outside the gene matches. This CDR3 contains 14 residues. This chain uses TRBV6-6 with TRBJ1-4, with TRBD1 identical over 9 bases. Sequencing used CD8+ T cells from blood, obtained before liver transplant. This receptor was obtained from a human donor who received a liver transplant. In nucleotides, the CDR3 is TGTGCCAGCAGTTACGGGACAGGGTTTGAAAAACTGTTTTTT. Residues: CASSYGTGFEKLFF.